Presented here are 10 T cell receptor beta chains from one specimen sequenced in a study of cytomegalovirus exposure and HLA in healthy donors. The PCR contained 60 Vbeta and 13 Jbeta primers. Clones were read by immunoSEQ multiplex PCR, and TCRdb kept only the in-frame ones, dropping some. The repertoire holds 160,000 or so clones, around three quarters seen once, with about 1% in the top ten. Sequenced: PBMCs. The receptors were gathered from a woman aged 40 to 50 in good health and CMV-seronegative.

The chain recombines TRBV7-9 with TRBJ1-5; 7 nucleotides agree with TRBD1. The CDR3 sequence is 15 residues long. Trimming at V came to 1 base and at J to 6 bases, leaving 6 bases not matched to a gene. Germline values: CDR1 SEHNR, CDR2 FQNEAQ (reference sequence). The CDR3 bases are TGTGCCAGCAGCTTAGGACAGGGTAGTTTTCAGCCCCAGCATTTT. This codes for CASSLGQGSFQPQHF.

This chain joins TRBV7-9 and TRBJ1-4; TRBD1 agrees at 8 bases. V lost 5 bases, J lost 7 bases, and 12 bases stayed unmatched. CDR3 length: 16 amino acids. The V gene's germline CDR1 is SEHNR and CDR2 FQNEAQ (reference sequence). The CDR3 DNA sequence: TGTGCCAGCAGCCTTGACAGGGGAGTCGGTAGTGAAAAACTGTTTTTT. Protein sequence: CASSLDRGVGSEKLFF.

CDR3 region: CASNKLNTEAFF. DNA of the CDR3: TGTGCCAGCAATAAGCTGAACACTGAAGCTTTCTTT. The V gene is TRBV6-1, the J gene TRBJ1-1; D gene unclear. CDR1 is MNHNS and CDR2 is SASEGT in the germline V gene. V lost 7 bases and J lost 0, with 6 bases in between. The CDR3 totals 12 residues.

This clone was observed a few times. This chain uses TRBV7-9 with TRBJ2-1; tentative D call: TRBD1 (6 bases). The ends were cut back, 2 bases at V and 2 bases at J, with 16 bases in the middle. This CDR3 comprises 17 residues. Germline CDR1 is SEHNR and CDR2 is FQNEAQ (reference sequence). The CDR3 is CASSLIQGRKPYNEQFF. The CDR3 DNA sequence: TGTGCCAGCAGCTTAATACAGGGAAGAAAACCCTACAATGAGCAGTTCTTC.

This clone came up a few times. The chain combines TRBV4-2 with TRBJ1-1, with TRBD1 identical over 9 bases. The germline CDR1 and CDR2 sequences are LGHNA and YNFKEQ. The CDR3 runs to 16 residues. V was pared by 1 base and J by 3 bases, with 6 bases of the junction left unmatched. In DNA form, the CDR3 reads TGTGCCAGCAGCCAAGGGACAGGGGAGGTAGACACTGAAGCTTTCTTT. It yields the protein CASSQGTGEVDTEAFF.

This clone was detected once. The rearrangement links TRBV28 to TRBJ1-1, with 8 bases identical to TRBD1. This CDR3 spans 13 amino acids. CDR1 and CDR2 (germline): MDHEN, SYDVKM. The junction had 4 bases not matched to a gene; V was cut back by 5 bases and J by 5 bases. CDR3 in DNA: TGTGCCAGCAGTGTGACAGGGGTGACTGAAGCTTTCTTT. It codes for CASSVTGVTEAFF.

V gene TRBV4-1 combines with J gene TRBJ2-7; 10 bases agree with TRBD2. Germline-derived CDR1 and CDR2 are MGHRA and YSYEKL. V shed 0 bases and J 3 bases; nucleotides not matched to a gene: 14. The CDR3 is 19 residues long. CDR3: CASSQEIVGLAGVYYEQYF. The CDR3 coding sequence is TGCGCCAGCAGCCAAGAAATTGTGGGGCTAGCGGGAGTCTACTACGAGCAGTACTTC.

There are a few counts of this clone. V gene TRBV6-1 combines with J gene TRBJ2-7; 11 positions match TRBD2. The V gene's germline CDR1 is MNHNS and CDR2 SASEGT. The CDR3 contains 15 residues. The ends lost 6 bases at V and 4 bases at J; junction bases unmatched: 8. This CDR3 is CASRLAGGSAYEQYF. CDR3 DNA sequence: TGTGCCAGCAGGCTAGCGGGAGGAAGCGCGTACGAGCAGTACTTC.

The J gene is TRBJ1-2, the V gene TRBV5-6; D might be TRBD1 (6 bases). CDR3 length: 15 amino acids. Germline V gene data show CDR1 as SGHDT and CDR2 as YYEEEE. V was cut by 0 bases and J by 4 bases, with 13 bases left in between. In nucleotides, the CDR3 is TGTGCCAGCAGCTTGGGCGACAGGAGGACCTATGGCTACACCTTC. It yields the protein CASSLGDRRTYGYTF.

This clone was seen more than once but under ten times. This sequence joins TRBV19 and TRBJ1-5; 10 positions match TRBD1. With 6 bases clipped from V and 0 bases from J, the junction kept 8 bases outside the gene matches. In germline, CDR1 is LNHDA, CDR2 SQIVND (reference sequence). This CDR3 region has 17 residues. This CDR3 reads CASRQGTGAYSNQPQHF. CDR3 sequence (DNA): TGTGCCAGTAGACAAGGGACAGGGGCATATAGCAATCAGCCCCAGCATTTT.